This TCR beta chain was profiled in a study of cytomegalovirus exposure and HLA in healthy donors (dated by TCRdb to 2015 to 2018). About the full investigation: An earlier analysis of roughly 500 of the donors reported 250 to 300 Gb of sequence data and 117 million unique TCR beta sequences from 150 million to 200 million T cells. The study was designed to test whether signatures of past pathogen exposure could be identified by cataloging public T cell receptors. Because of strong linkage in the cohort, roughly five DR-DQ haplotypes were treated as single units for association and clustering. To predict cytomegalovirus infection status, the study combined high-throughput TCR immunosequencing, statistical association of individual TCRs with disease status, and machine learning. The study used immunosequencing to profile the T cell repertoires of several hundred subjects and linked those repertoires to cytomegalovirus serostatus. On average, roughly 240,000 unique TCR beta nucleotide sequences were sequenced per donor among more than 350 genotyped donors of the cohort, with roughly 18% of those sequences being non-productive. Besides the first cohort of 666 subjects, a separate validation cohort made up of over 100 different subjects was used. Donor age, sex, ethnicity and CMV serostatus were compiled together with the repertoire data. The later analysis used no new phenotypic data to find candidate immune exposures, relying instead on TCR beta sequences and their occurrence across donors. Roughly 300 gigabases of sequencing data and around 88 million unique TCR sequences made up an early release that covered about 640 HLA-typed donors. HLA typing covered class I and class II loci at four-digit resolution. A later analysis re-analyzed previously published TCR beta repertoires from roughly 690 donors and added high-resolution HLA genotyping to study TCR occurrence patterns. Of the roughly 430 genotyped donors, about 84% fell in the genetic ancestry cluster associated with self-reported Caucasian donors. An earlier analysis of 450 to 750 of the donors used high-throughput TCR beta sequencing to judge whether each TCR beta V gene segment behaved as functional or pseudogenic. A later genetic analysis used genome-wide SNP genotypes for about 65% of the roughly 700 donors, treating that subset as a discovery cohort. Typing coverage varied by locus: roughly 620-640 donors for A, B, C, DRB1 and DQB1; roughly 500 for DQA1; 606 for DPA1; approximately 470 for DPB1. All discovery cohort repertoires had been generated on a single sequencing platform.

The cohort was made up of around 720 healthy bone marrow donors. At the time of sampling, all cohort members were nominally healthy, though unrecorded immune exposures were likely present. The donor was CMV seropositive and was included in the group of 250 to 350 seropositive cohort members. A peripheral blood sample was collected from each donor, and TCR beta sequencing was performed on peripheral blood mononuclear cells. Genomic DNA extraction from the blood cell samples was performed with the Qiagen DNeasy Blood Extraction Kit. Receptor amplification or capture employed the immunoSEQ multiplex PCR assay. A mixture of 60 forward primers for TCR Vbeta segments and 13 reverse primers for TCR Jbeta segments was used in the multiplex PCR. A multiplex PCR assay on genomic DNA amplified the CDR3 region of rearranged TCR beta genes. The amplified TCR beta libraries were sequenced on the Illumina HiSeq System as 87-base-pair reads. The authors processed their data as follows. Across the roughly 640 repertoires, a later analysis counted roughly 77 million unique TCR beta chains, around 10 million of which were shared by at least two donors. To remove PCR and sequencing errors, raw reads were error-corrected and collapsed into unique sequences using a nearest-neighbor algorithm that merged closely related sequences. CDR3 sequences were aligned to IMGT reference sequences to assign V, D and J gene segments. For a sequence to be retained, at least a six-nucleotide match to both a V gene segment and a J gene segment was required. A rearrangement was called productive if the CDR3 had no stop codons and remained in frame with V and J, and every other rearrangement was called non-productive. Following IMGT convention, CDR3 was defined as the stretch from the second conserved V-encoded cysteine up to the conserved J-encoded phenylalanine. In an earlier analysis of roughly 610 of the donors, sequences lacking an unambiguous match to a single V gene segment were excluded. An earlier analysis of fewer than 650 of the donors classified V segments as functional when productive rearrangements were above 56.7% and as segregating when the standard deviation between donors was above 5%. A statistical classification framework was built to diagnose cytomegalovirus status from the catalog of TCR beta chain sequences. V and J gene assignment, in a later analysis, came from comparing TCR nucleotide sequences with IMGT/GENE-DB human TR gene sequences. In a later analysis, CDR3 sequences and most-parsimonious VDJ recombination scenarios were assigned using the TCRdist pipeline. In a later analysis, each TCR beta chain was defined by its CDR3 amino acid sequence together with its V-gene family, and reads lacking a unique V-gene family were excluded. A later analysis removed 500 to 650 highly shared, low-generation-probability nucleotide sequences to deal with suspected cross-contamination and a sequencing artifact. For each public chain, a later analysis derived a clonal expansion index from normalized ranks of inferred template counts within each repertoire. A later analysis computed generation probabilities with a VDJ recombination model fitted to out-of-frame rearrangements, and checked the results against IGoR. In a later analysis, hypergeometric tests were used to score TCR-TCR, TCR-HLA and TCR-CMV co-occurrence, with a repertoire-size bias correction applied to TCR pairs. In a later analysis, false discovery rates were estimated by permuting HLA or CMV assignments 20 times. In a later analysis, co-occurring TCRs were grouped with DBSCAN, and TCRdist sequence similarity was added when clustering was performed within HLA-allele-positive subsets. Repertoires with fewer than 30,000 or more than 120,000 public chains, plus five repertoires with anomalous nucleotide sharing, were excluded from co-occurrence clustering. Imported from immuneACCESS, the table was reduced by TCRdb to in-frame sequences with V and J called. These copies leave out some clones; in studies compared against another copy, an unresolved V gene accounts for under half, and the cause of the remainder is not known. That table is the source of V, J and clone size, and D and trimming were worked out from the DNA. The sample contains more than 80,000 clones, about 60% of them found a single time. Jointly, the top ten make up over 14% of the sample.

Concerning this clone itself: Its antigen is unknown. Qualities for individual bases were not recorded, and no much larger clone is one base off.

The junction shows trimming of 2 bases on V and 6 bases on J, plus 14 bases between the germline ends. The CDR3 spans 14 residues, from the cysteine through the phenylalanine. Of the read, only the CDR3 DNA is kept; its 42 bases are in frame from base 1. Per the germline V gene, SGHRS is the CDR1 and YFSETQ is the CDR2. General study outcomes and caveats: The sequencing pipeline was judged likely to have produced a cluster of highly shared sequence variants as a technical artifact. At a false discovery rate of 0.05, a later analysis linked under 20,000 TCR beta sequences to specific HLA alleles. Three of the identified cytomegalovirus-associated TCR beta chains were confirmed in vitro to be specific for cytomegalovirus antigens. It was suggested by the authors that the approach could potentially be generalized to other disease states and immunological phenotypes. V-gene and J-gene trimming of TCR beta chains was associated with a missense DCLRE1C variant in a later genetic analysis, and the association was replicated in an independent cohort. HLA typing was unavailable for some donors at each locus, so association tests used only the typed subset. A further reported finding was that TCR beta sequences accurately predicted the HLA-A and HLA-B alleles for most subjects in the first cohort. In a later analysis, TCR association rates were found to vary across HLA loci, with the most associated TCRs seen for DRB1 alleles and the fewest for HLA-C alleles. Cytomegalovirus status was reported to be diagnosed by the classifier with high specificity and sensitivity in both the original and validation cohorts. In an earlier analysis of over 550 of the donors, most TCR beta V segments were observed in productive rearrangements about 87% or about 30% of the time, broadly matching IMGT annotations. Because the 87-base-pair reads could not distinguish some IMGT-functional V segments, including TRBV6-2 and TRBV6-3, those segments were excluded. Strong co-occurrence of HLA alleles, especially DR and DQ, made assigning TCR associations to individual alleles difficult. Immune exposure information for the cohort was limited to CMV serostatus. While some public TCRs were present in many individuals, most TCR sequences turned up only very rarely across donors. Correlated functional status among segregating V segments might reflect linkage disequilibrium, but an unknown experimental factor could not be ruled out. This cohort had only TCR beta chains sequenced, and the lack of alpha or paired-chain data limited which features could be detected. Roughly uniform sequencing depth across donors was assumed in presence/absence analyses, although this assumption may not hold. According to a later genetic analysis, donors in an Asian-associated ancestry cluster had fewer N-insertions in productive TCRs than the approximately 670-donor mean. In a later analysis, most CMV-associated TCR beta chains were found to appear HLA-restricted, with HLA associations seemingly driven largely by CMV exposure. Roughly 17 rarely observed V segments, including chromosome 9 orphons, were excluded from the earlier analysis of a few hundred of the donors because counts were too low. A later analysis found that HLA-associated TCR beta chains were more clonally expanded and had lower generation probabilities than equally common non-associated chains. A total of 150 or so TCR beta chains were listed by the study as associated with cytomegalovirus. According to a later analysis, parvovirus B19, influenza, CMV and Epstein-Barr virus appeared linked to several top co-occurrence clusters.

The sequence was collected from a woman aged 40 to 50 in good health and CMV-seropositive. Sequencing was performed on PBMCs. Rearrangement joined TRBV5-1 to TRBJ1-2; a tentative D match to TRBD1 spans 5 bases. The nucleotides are TGCGCCAGCAGCTTCGGGGGAGGGGAGCATGGCTACACCTTC. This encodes CASSFGGGEHGYTF. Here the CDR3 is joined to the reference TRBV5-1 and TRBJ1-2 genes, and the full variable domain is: KAGVTQTPRYLIKTRGQQVTLSCSPISGHRSVSWYQQTPGQGLQFLFEYFSETQRNKGNFPGRFSGRQFSNSRSEMNVSTLELGDSALYLCASSFGGGEHGYTFGSGTRLTVV.